The clone carrying this T cell receptor (beta chain) was detected a few times. The antigen is undetermined. Using its own MiXCR run on the RT-PCR reads, TCRdb lists one record per CDR3 protein. The table shows about 780,000 distinct CDR3 sequences, with around 20% occurring only once. V gave up 5 bases and J gave up 5 bases, with 20 bases separating them. The CDR3 totals 16 residues. Per the germline V gene, CDR1 is SEHNR and CDR2 is FQNEAQ (reference sequence). This specimen comes from a study of response to subunit inactivated influenza vaccine. Study-level findings and limits: Authors suggested each seasonal influenza vaccination recruits few new T cells.

The chain links TRBV7-9 to TRBJ2-3; no clear D. The specimen comprised PBMCs from blood, sampled roughly 5 days after vaccination. The TCR was taken from a middle-aged man who received an inactivated influenza vaccine. CDR3 DNA: TGTGCCAGCAGCCGATCCGCGTTAGGTACAGAAGATACGCAGTATTTT. Translation: CASSRSALGTEDTQYF.